This T cell receptor (beta chain) was sequenced during a study of T cells in Graves' hyperthyroidism and ophthalmopathy (dated by TCRdb to the late 2010s). About the investigation overall: To identify TCR V-J signatures that set the groups apart, the researchers used a discovery cohort of 100 patients, made up of fewer than 50 with Graves' ophthalmopathy and some 56 with stable Graves' hyperthyroidism. The paper reports TCR Vbeta CDR3 sequencing of 135 peripheral blood samples: approximately 41 ophthalmopathy, about 75 hyperthyroidism and approximately 17 progressor patients. Whether ophthalmopathy could be predicted prospectively was tested in an independent validation cohort made up of roughly 20 hyperthyroidism patients plus 17 patients who later progressed to ophthalmopathy. In addition, the study compared T-cell repertoires in thyroid tissue and in blood from roughly 6 Graves' hyperthyroidism patients. The approximately 100 discovery patients were randomly split 7:3 into training and test sets. Once sampling was done, hyperthyroidism patients were given methimazole at a starting dose of 30 mg daily, whereas ophthalmopathy patients were given high-dose intravenous methylprednisolone. Study-level results and caveats: Most expanded thyroid clonotypes (frequency above 0.001) were also detected in blood, suggesting blood repertoires may reflect thyroid immune responses. Sample size was not statistically predetermined, and investigators were not blinded to group allocation. A model built on a 13 V-J signature distinguished ophthalmopathy from stable hyperthyroidism, reaching around 90% sensitivity and about 81% specificity in cross-validation and 80%/75% in testing. In validation, the model predicted progression to ophthalmopathy a median of approximately 6.6 months before onset, with about 67% sensitivity and 72.22% specificity.

Many counts were recorded for this clonotype. Its antigen target is currently unknown. Base qualities are not at hand, and no much larger clone is one base apart. The TCR beta CDR3 regions were amplified from the RNA transcripts. The first round of RT-PCR for the TCR CDR3 was performed with the HTBI primer set and the Qiagen OneStep RT-PCR kit. Libraries were constructed in a second round of multiplex PCR, after which size selection and purification were carried out. Paired-end sequencing of the libraries was performed with 100 bp reads on an Illumina HiSeq2000. As for how the authors treated the data: SOAPnuke was used to process the raw data, removing reads that contained adapters or uncalled bases, had a mean Phred below 15, or lacked an exact match to the constant primer or identifier. COPE v1.2.5 was used to merge the high-quality paired reads, and each unique nucleotide sequence was defined as a clonotype. MiTCR v1.1 was used to align the clonotypes against IMGT TRBV, TRBD and TRBJ reference segments. The analysis included only V-J combinations with a frequency above 0.0001, which together covered 99% to 99.2% of the repertoires. A TCS score was defined as the ratio between F50 (clonal expansion) and ExV (chaos), using BLOSUM62-based TCRdist between CDR3 peptides within each V-J. Welch's t-statistics and random forest reduced 500 to 550 V-J features to 13, which were used in a naive Bayes classifier (R e1071). Thyroid-blood repertoire similarity was quantified with the Morisita-Horn index. TCRdb took the public reads, trimmed them with fastp at Q25, ran MiXCR for clone calling and kept in-frame beta chains. Each entry merges the rows of one CDR3 protein and shows their most common DNA and genes. The V and J calls were not made by the authors but by TCRdb's processing. The sample table holds 500,000 to 800,000 distinct CDR3 sequences, of which 45% were seen once. The ten largest make up 6.5% to 9% of the sample.

Patients with uncontrolled infections, other autoimmune diseases, pregnancy or lactation were excluded. Diagnoses were based on clinical symptoms, serum thyroxine and TRAb, thyroid ultrasound and orbital computed tomography. Total RNA was extracted using Trizol reagent, and RNA quality was assessed on an Agilent 2100 Bioanalyzer. Taken from the germline V gene, the CDR1 and CDR2 loops are SGHTA and FQGNSA. Relative to germline, V is 5 bases shorter and J is 0 bases shorter, with 10 bases between their ends. The CDR3 has 14 amino acids, counting the end cysteine and phenylalanine. Only the CDR3 DNA is retained, 42 bases long and in frame from the first base.

Recombination joined TRBV7-2 with TRBJ1-1; no D gene can be assigned with confidence. The source of this sequence is an adult man with Graves' disease, either hyperthyroidism or ophthalmopathy (not recorded which). Sequencing was done on a sample of peripheral blood or thyroid tissue (not recorded which). The CDR3: CASSLDMMNTEAFF. The nucleotide sequence reads TGTGCCAGCAGCCTCGACATGATGAACACTGAAGCTTTCTTT. With the rest looked up from the reference TRBV7-2 and TRBJ1-1 genes rather than sequenced, the full variable domain is GAGVSQSPSNKVTEKGKDVELRCDPISGHTALYWYRQSLGQGLEFLIYFQGNSAPDKSGLPSDRFSAERTGGSVSTLTIQRTQQEDSAVYLCASSLDMMNTEAFFGQGTRLTVV.